The subject of this entry is one T cell receptor (beta chain). The data derive from a study of T cells in Graves' hyperthyroidism and ophthalmopathy. The V gene end was trimmed by 6 bases and the J gene end by 6 bases; junction bases not matched to a gene: 8. The CDR3 has 14 amino acids. Germline CDR1 is MNHEY and CDR2 is SMNVEV (reference sequence). What was amplified from RNA transcripts were TCR beta CDR3 regions. HTBI primers were used for first-round RT-PCR of the TCR CDR3. From the multiplex PCR reads, TCRdb called clonotypes with MiXCR, one entry per CDR3 protein. The repertoire includes around 270,000 distinct CDR3 sequences, approximately 18% of them detected once, and 39% sits in the top ten.

Specimen: blood. The chain combines TRBV27 with TRBJ2-1; 7 nucleotides align to TRBD1. This TCR was sampled from a man aged 50 to 59 with Graves' ophthalmopathy. The CDR3 loop is CASRIDRVSNEQFF. In DNA, the CDR3 is TGTGCCAGCAGAATTGACAGGGTCTCCAATGAGCAGTTCTTC.